This T cell receptor beta chain came from a study of cytomegalovirus exposure and HLA in healthy donors. Researchers ran the PCR with 60 Vbeta and 13 Jbeta primers. Sequencing used immunoSEQ multiplex PCR; TCRdb keeps in-frame clones, though not all of them. The data contain some 150,000 clones, over 70% of them singletons. This CDR3 spans 16 amino acids. Unmatched junction bases numbered 14, after V lost 2 bases and J lost 10 bases. Looked up from germline, CDR1 is LGHNA and CDR2 is YNFKEQ. Findings and limits, study-wide: Researchers catalogued about 150 TCR beta chains as cytomegalovirus-associated.

Details on this clone: Its antigen remains unknown.

The clonotype originates from a man aged 25-40 years in good health and CMV-seropositive. The chain recombines TRBV4-2 with TRBJ2-1, with 7 bases fitting TRBD2. Sequenced material: PBMCs. CDR3 nucleotides: TGTGCCAGCAGCCAAACTTGGATCGCTAGCGGTGGAGAGCAGTTCTTC. Residues: CASSQTWIASGGEQFF.